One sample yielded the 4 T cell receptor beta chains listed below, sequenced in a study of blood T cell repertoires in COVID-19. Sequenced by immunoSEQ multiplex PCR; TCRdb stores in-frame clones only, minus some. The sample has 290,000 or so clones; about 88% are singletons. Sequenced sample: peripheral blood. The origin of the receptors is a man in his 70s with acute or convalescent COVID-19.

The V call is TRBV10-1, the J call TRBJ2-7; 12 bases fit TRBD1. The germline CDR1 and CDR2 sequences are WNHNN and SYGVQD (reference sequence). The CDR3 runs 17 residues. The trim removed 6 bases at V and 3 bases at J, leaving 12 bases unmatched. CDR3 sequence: CASRRDRGPIYNYEQYF. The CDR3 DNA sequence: TGCGCCAGCAGGAGGGACAGGGGGCCAATTTATAACTACGAGCAGTACTTC.

Here the CDR3 DNA reads TGTGCCAGCAGTCGAGACAGGGGTTCCTACAATGAGCAGTTCTTC. It encodes CASSRDRGSYNEQFF. The V and J genes are TRBV28 and TRBJ2-1; 8 positions match TRBD1. The CDR3 totals 15 residues. Germline values: CDR1 MDHEN, CDR2 SYDVKM. The V gene end was trimmed by 5 bases and the J gene end by 1 base; junction bases not matched to a gene: 4.

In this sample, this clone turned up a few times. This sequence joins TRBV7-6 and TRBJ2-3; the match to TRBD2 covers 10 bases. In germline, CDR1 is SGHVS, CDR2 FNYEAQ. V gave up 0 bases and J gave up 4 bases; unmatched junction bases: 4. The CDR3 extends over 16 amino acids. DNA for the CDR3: TGTGCCAGCAGCTTAGCGTCCCTAGCGGGGGCAGATACGCAGTATTTT. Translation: CASSLASLAGADTQYF.

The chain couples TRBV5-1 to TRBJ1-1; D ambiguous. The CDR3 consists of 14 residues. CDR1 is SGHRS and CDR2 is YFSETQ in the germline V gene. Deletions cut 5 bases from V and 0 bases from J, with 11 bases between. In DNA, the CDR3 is TGCGCCAGCAGGAGGGATGGACTGAACACTGAAGCTTTCTTT. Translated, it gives CASRRDGLNTEAFF.